The T cell receptor (beta chain) under discussion was sequenced for a study of control samples from healthy donors and cancer patients. This CDR3 region has 21 residues. TCRdb's table, derived via immunoSEQ multiplex PCR, lists solely in-frame clones and lacks some. The sample yields tens of thousands of clones, approximately 89% seen once. The origin of this receptor is a man in his fifties or sixties in good health. The chain couples TRBV21-1 to TRBJ1-6. TRBV21-1 has pseudogene status. The material sequenced was blood. CDR3 sequence reads: CASSDPGGGFGVYSYNSPLHF. The DNA for the CDR3 is TGTGCCAGCAGCGATCCAGGCGGGGGTTTTGGGGTGTACTCCTATAATTCACCCCTCCACTTT.